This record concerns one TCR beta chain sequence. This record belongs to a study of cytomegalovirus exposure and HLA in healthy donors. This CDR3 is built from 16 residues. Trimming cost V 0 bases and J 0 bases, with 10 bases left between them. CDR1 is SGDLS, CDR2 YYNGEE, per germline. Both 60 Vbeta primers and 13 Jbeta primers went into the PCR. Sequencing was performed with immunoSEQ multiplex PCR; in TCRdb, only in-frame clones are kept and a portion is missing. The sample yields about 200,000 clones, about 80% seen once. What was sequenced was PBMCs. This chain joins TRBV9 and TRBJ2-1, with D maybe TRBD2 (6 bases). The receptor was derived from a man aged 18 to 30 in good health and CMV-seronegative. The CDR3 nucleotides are TGTGCCAGCAGCGTAGAGGGACTTAGCTCCTACAATGAGCAGTTCTTC. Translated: CASSVEGLSSYNEQFF.